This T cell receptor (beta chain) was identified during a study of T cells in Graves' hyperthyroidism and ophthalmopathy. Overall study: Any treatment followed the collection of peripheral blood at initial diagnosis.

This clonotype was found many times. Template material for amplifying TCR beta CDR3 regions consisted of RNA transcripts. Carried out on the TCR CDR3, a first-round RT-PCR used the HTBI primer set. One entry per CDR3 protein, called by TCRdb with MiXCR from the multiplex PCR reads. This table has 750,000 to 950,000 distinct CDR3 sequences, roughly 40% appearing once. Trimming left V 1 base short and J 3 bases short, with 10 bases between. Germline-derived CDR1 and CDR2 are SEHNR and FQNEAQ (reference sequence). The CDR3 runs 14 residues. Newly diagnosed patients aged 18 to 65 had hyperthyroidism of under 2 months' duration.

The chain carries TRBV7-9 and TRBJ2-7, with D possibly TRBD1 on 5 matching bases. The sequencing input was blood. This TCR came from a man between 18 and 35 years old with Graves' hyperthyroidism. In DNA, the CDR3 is TGTGCCAGCAGCTTAGTAGGCAGGGACTACGAGCAGTACTTC. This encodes CASSLVGRDYEQYF. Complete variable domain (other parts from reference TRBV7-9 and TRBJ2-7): DTGVSQNPRHKITKRGQNVTFRCDPISEHNRLYWYRQTLGQGPEFLTYFQNEAQLEKSRLLSDRFSAERPKGSFSTLEIQRTEQGDSAMYLCASSLVGRDYEQYFGPGTRLTVT.